The 6 T cell receptor beta chains in this list originate from one sample, sequenced in a study of a mutant IDH1 vaccine in newly diagnosed glioma. Repertoires were generated with immunoSEQ multiplex PCR, while TCRdb's copy carries only in-frame clones and drops some. This sample has over 30,000 clones, with over 60% found just once. Sample time point: baseline, week 1 (first vaccination visit). Sample treatment: pre-vaccination baseline after standard-of-care therapy. Source: peripheral blood mononuclear cells (PBMCs), taken from a glioma patient treated with radiotherapy, temozolomide or both. These receptors came from a middle-aged man with glioma. Some clones in this sample may be carry-over from other donors' samples.

V usage is TRBV7-9 and J usage is TRBJ1-1, with 7 positions matching TRBD1. Per germline, CDR1 SEHNR and CDR2 FQNEAQ (reference sequence). The length of the CDR3 is 13 residues. The V segment lost 4 bases and the J segment 12 bases; nucleotides outside the gene matches: 11. CDR3: CASSSQGDRSTFF. CDR3 DNA sequence: TGTGCCAGCAGCTCCCAGGGGGATCGCTCAACTTTCTTT.

The chain recombines TRBV7-2 with TRBJ2-7; D not certain. Germline V gene data show CDR1 as SGHTA and CDR2 as FQGNSA. V was pared by 1 base and J by 5 bases, with 18 bases between. CDR3 length equals 16 residues. The DNA for the CDR3 is TGTGCCAGCAGCTTAGACTTACAGCTGGGGTACCACGAGCAGTACTTC. Encoded protein: CASSLDLQLGYHEQYF.

V is TRBV27 and J is TRBJ2-7, with unresolved D. The CDR3 extends over 14 amino acids. The germline V and J ends were trimmed by 5 bases and 4 bases, with 15 bases remaining between them. In germline, CDR1 is MNHEY, CDR2 SMNVEV (reference sequence). CDR3 protein: CASSEAGLGYEQYF. The DNA of the CDR3 is TGTGCCAGCAGTGAGGCTGGGTTGGGGTACGAGCAGTACTTC.

There are a few counts of this clone. The rearrangement uses TRBV28 and TRBJ1-1, with D perhaps matching TRBD1 (5 bases). V was cut by 4 bases and J by 7 bases, with 10 bases left in between. CDR3 size: 12 residues. Germline CDR1 MDHEN, CDR2 SYDVKM. CDR3 protein: CASSSYTGEAFF. The CDR3 DNA is TGTGCCAGCAGTTCATACACAGGTGAAGCTTTCTTT.

This clone was found a few times. This chain joins TRBV20-1 and TRBJ2-3, with D uncertain. CDR3 length: 10 amino acids. The germline V and J ends were trimmed by 5 bases and 3 bases, with 3 bases remaining between them. Germline V CDR1 and CDR2: DFQATT, SNEGSKA (reference sequence). The CDR3 loop is CSASTDTQYF. The CDR3 region has the DNA TGCAGTGCTTCGACAGATACGCAGTATTTT.

This clone was counted a few times. This chain connects TRBV5-1 to TRBJ2-1, with 8 bases identical to TRBD2. The CDR3 has 16 residues. V shed 3 bases, J shed 7 bases, and the junction held 12 bases outside the gene matches. Germline loops: CDR1 SGHRS, CDR2 YFSETQ. The CDR3 region has the DNA TGCGCCAGCAGCTCGTCGGCGGGAGGAGTCCGAAATGAGCAGTTCTTC. Translation: CASSSSAGGVRNEQFF.